This T cell receptor (beta chain) was obtained from a study of cytomegalovirus exposure and HLA in healthy donors. Points from the study as a whole: HLA restriction was apparent for most CMV-associated TCR beta chains in a later analysis.

CDR1 LGHNA and CDR2 YSLEER come from the germline V gene. Trimming took 4 bases from V and 2 from J, leaving 11 bases between them. The CDR3 totals 14 residues. In the PCR, 60 Vbeta and 13 Jbeta primers were used. TCRdb keeps only in-frame clones here, not all; method: immunoSEQ multiplex PCR. This table has hundreds of thousands of clones, approximately 84% appearing once. Samples came from healthy bone marrow donors. Only one count was recorded for this clone. What it recognizes is unknown. The chain links TRBV4-3 to TRBJ1-2; D perhaps matches TRBD1 (6 bases). Sequenced: PBMCs. The source of this sequence is a woman in her thirties or forties in good health and CMV-seronegative. CDR3 nucleotide sequence: TGCGCCAGCAGCCTAGGGGGGGGAAACTATGGCTACACCTTC. The encoded protein is CASSLGGGNYGYTF.